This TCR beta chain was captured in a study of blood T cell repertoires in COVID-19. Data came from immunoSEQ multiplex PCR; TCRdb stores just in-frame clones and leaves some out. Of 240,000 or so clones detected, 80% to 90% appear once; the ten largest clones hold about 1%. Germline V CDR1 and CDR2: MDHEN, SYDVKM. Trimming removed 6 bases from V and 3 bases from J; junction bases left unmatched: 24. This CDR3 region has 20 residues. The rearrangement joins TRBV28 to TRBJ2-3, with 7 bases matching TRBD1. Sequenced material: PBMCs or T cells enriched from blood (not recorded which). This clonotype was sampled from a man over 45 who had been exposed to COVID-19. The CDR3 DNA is TGTGCCAGCAGAATGCGAGACAGGGCGGTGGACACATCAGGTACAGATACGCAGTATTTT. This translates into CASRMRDRAVDTSGTDTQYF.